Included here is one T cell receptor (beta chain) sequence, with context. The sample is drawn from a study of blood T cells in healthy people across ages. Alongside a J-beta primer mix, a sample-barcoded 5' primer served in a second PCR lasting roughly 7 to 12 cycles. Each CDR3 protein is one row after TCRdb ran MiXCR on the 5' RACE reads. The sample yields 2 million or so distinct CDR3 sequences, 49% seen once. The CDR3 has 15 amino acids. V trimming: 5 bases; J trimming: 8 bases; junction bases outside the gene matches: 7. The V gene's germline CDR1 is SEHNR and CDR2 FQNEAQ (reference sequence). Sequencing used blood. The receptor comes from a woman in her 40s in good health. The genes are TRBV7-9 and TRBJ1-6; 9 nucleotides line up with TRBD1. CDR3 nucleotides: TGTGCCAGCAGCCCGACAGGGGGTGAAGATTCACCCCTCCACTTT. Amino acids: CASSPTGGEDSPLHF.